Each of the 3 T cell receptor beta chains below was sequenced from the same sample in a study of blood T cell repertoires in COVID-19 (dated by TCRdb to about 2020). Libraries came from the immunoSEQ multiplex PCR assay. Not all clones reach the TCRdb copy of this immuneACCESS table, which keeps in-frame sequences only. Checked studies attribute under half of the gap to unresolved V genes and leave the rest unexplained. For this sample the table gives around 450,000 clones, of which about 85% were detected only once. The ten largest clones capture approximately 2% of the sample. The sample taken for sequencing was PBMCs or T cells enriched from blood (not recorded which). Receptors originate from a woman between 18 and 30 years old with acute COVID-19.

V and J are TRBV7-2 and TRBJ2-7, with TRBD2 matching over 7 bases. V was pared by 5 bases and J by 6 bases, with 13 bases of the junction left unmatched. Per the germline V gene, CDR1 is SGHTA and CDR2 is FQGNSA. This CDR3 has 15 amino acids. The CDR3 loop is CASSPYQGGSVEQYF. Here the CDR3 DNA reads TGTGCCAGCAGCCCATACCAGGGCGGGAGTGTCGAGCAGTACTTC.

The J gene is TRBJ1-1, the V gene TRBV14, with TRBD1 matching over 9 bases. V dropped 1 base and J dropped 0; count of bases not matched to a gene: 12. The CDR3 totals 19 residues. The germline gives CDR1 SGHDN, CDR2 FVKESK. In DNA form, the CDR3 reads TGTGCCAGCAGCCAAGTCGGGACAGGGTTAATGTCGCTGAACACTGAAGCTTTCTTT. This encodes CASSQVGTGLMSLNTEAFF. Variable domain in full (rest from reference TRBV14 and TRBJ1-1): EAGVTQFPSHSVIEKGQTVTLRCDPISGHDNLYWYRRVMGKEIKFLLHFVKESKQDESGMPNNRFLAERTGGTYSTLKVQPAELEDSGVYFCASSQVGTGLMSLNTEAFFGQGTRLTVV.

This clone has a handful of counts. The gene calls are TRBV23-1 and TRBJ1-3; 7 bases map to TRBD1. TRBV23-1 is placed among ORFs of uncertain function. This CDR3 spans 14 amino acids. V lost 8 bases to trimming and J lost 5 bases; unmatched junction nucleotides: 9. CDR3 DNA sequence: TGCGCCAGCGGCACCGGGACAGTAAGAAACACCATATATTTT. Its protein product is CASGTGTVRNTIYF.